This T cell receptor (beta chain) originates from a study of shared clonotypes between healthy human individuals. The length of the CDR3 is 16 residues. V shed 3 bases and J shed 0 bases, with 12 bases lying between them. Per the germline V gene, CDR1 is LNHDA and CDR2 is SQIVND (reference sequence). The protocol was immunoSEQ multiplex PCR, while the TCRdb copy is restricted to in-frame clones and leaves out a portion. The sample gives roughly 1.5 million clones, 95% to 99% of which show up once; roughly 0.4% is in the top ten. Sequencing input: naive CD4+ T cells sorted from blood. This sample's subset: CD45RA+ positively selected. The chain links TRBV19 to TRBJ1-5, with a tentative D call TRBD1 (5 bases). The clonotype comes from a man aged 25 to 45 in good health. In DNA, the CDR3 is TGTGCCAGTAGTATTGGCGGAGGGGATAGCAATCAGCCCCAGCATTTT. This gives the protein CASSIGGGDSNQPQHF.